The TCR beta chain described here comes from a study of T cell changes during pregnancy in multiple sclerosis. Generated by immunoSEQ multiplex PCR, the TCRdb table keeps only in-frame clones and is missing some. The sample records approximately 54,000 clones, more than 85% being singletons. The V and J ends lost 3 bases and 5 bases respectively, with 11 bases between them. Germline-derived CDR1 and CDR2 are SGHRS and YFSETQ. There are 13 residues in the CDR3. The sequence was obtained from a female donor in good health, enrolled as a control in a pregnancy study. Sequencing was performed on peripheral blood, taken after pregnancy. The J gene is TRBJ1-1, the V gene TRBV5-1; D call uncertain. CDR3 sequence: CASSSLEGTEAFF. The DNA for the CDR3 is TGCGCCAGCAGCTCCTTGGAGGGTACTGAAGCTTTCTTT.